These T cell receptor beta chains were read from a single sample in a study of blood T cell repertoires in COVID-19. Produced via immunoSEQ multiplex PCR; TCRdb's table is partial and in-frame only. Here the sample spans 50,000 to 75,000 clones, more than 60% being singletons. Input material: peripheral blood. The source is a human donor in a cohort sampled during active COVID-19. Each CDR3 is given with its conserved first and last residue. The D gene is left open where the match is weak. Size values are once, few and many counts, or a class for expanded clones, and some rows have none.

clone size	J gene	CDR3 length	D gene	V gene	CDR3 DNA	CDR3 protein
few	TRBJ1-5	14	-	TRBV18	TGTGCCAGCTCACCGGGGCAGAGCAATCAGCCCCAGCATTTT	CASSPGQSNQPQHF
few	TRBJ1-6	14	-	TRBV19	TGTGCCACCGGGGGTGGGGGTGATAATTCACCCCTCCACTTT	CATGGGGDNSPLHF
-	TRBJ1-3	15	TRBD1	TRBV18	TGTGCCAGCTCACCTGGACAGGGGGCTGGAAACACCATATATTTT	CASSPGQGAGNTIYF
-	TRBJ1-1	11	-	TRBV30	TGTGCCGAACAGGGTGGCACTGAAGCTTTCTTT	CAEQGGTEAFF
-	TRBJ1-2	13	-	TRBV5-1	TGCGCCAGCAGCCCGGGGGGGGTAGATGGCTACACCTTC	CASSPGGVDGYTF
-	TRBJ2-7	14	TRBD1	TRBV5-4	TGTGCCAGCAGAGGTCCGGGACAGGCCTACGAGCAGTACTTC	CASRGPGQAYEQYF
-	TRBJ2-3	18	-	TRBV29-1	TGCAGCGCTGGGGAAGATTCCCCGGCAGGGAGGTTCGCAGATACGCAGTATTTT	CSAGEDSPAGRFADTQYF
-	TRBJ1-2	13	-	TRBV7-2	TGTGCCAGCAGCCCGAAATCAGGCTATGGCTACACCTTC	CASSPKSGYGYTF
-	TRBJ2-2	15	-	TRBV6-4	TGTGCCAGCAGAGCAGACCCCGGGAGCACCGGGGAGCTGTTTTTT	CASRADPGSTGELFF
-	TRBJ2-7	15	TRBD1	TRBV7-2	TGTGCCAGCATCCCTGGACAGGGGGTAACCTACGAGCAGTACTTC	CASIPGQGVTYEQYF
once	TRBJ2-1	13	-	TRBV11-2	TGTGCCAGCAGCCAGACACCATCGTGGGAGCAGTTCTTC	CASSQTPSWEQFF
-	TRBJ1-2	15	-	TRBV7-2	TGTGCCAGCAGCTTAGTTAAGGGGTCGAGCTATGGCTACACCTTC	CASSLVKGSSYGYTF
-	TRBJ1-1	14	TRBD1	TRBV5-1	TGCGCCAGCAGCTTGAGACAGGGGGACACTGAAGCTTTCTTT	CASSLRQGDTEAFF
few	TRBJ2-3	16	-	TRBV3-1/TRBV3-2	TGTGCCAGCAGCCTTCTAGGAGGCCCTAGCACAGATACGCAGTATTTT	CASSLLGGPSTDTQYF
-	TRBJ1-1	17	-	TRBV27	TGTGCCAGCAGCCCCGGGGGGCGGACATCGGGCCGAACTGAAGCTTTCTTT	CASSPGGRTSGRTEAFF
-	TRBJ2-5	17	TRBD2	TRBV3-1/TRBV3-2	TGTGCCAGCAGCCGGAGGACTAGCGGGGGAAACCAAGAGACCCAGTACTTC	CASSRRTSGGNQETQYF